This T cell receptor (beta chain) was identified during a study of Ad26.COV2.S vaccination and SARS-CoV-2 variants. Study at large: Donor allocation was to the COV1001 Ad26.COV2.S trial arm.

Regarding the study as a whole: Vaccinees and placebo recipients showed similar non-spike TCR breadth.

As for treatment: over 15 received Ad26.COV2.S at low or high dose, single or two shots; about five received placebo; per-sample allocation not given. The samples were gathered on day 63 after the first injection of vaccine or placebo. The vaccine delivered Wuhan-strain SARS-CoV-2 spike through an Ad26 vector. For this clone: The antigen is unknown.

Here immunoSEQ multiplex PCR was the method, and the copy in TCRdb shows in-frame clones only, minus some. The table shows about 400,000 clones, with around 87% occurring only once. Sequencing used peripheral blood, obtained in a trial of Ad26.COV2.S vaccine versus placebo. This TCR came from a person between 18 and 60 years old who received the Ad26.COV2.S COVID-19 vaccine or a placebo.

This CDR3 reads CASSPRGIPSNQPQHF. CDR3 in DNA: TGTGCCAGCTCACCACGGGGGATTCCGAGCAATCAGCCCCAGCATTTT. J is TRBJ1-5 and V is TRBV18, with a possible D match to TRBD1 (5 bases). Per the germline V gene, CDR1 is KGHSH and CDR2 is LQKENI. The CDR3 sequence is 16 residues long. Trimming removed 1 base at V and 1 base at J, with 11 bases between.